Described below is a single T cell receptor (beta chain) sequence and its context. It lacks a known antigen. Nothing much larger sits one base from this clone, and base qualities are not available. These data originate in a study of beta chain features in type 1 diabetes (dated 2018 in TCRdb). Regarding the research as a whole: Mean age, gender distribution, total cell number and subset yield were not different between patients and healthy donors. Across all samples, some 99 million sorted cells were examined, and cell number per subset correlated strongly with RNA yield. Whereas all 30 or so donors provided naive and central memory subsets, regulatory and stem cell-like memory subsets were isolated from just 8 patients and roughly 8 healthy donors. In the study, TCRB repertoires of sorted circulating CD4+ T cell subsets from recently diagnosed type 1 diabetes patients were compared with those of matched healthy donors.

The CDR3 holds 17 amino acids from the cysteine to the phenylalanine. Solely the CDR3 DNA is kept, with 51 bases framed from the first base. V loses 0 bases at its end and J loses 8 bases; junction bases beyond the gene matches: 13. The germline V gene encodes CDR1 LGHNT and CDR2 FRNRAP. A single peripheral blood draw of around 120 mL on average was collected from each donor into heparinised tubes. Using a panel that included CD45RO, CCR7, CD25, CD127, CD95 and CD27, naive, central memory, regulatory and stem cell-like memory CD4+ T cells were sorted on a BD FACSAria II. Purity was above 95% for every sorted population. Right away, PBMCs were isolated by Lymphoprep density gradient centrifugation and were stained directly, with no culture step. To minimize batch effects, samples were stained and sorted in pairs, one healthy donor with one patient per experiment. The entire amount of isolated RNA was reverse transcribed using the High Capacity cDNA Reverse Transcription Kit, so the sequenced TCRB transcripts were expressed ones. Naive, central memory and regulatory T cell samples underwent deep immunoSEQ sequencing, averaging approximately 3.3 million total reads per sample. Sorted cells were lysed in RLT buffer and RNA was extracted with DNase-treated RNeasy Micro or Mini kits, depending on cell number. To prevent cross-contamination, every cell subset was processed on its own, while patient and healthy donor samples were processed together. The immunoSEQ multiplex PCR was used to amplify TCRB sequences from cDNA, generating 87-bp fragments that spanned the CDR3 region. Amplicons were sequenced on the Illumina HiSeq platform. The authors processed their data as follows. Synthetic template baselines were used to correct PCR bias computationally, reads within Hamming distance 2 were collapsed together, and singletons that could not be merged were discarded. Reads were aligned against IMGT so that V, D and J genes, CDR3 length and insertions or deletions at six rearrangement sites could be assigned. Within each subset, clonotype counts were normalized to sorted cell number, after which true diversity and Gini coefficients were computed with the tcR R package. The overlap coefficient, calculated on TCRB nucleotide sequences, was used to measure repertoire sharing. Out-of-frame TCRB sequences from naive cells were analyzed to stand in for the pre-selection repertoire. Sourced from immuneACCESS, this table was stored by TCRdb with only in-frame sequences that have V and J called. A share of the clones is absent; for the studies checked, an unresolved V gene accounts for under half, and the remainder has no known explanation. D and trimming come from the DNA, and the V and J calls and clone size come from that table. Counted in this sample were about 230,000 clones; over 7.5% of them appeared once. The ten most abundant clones make up approximately 0.03% of the sample.

Summary of the overall study and its limitations: Fewer insertions and more nucleotide deletions at VDJ recombination sites were observed in patients with type 1 diabetes, implying thymic rearrangement abnormalities. Shorter templates might have been favored by PCR, but patient and control samples were amplified and corrected together, so both groups would have been affected equally by any skew. Because small numbers of individuals were included in the HLA sub-analyses, any influence of HLA type on TCRB rearrangement was left unresolved. Because cDNA rather than genomic DNA was sequenced, highly expressing activated cells could have been over-represented, although no difference in activation and CD3 levels was found between groups. Naive, central memory and regulatory TCRB repertoires appeared to be more alike among patients than among healthy donors. Type 1 diabetes patients showed a moderate but significant shortening of TCRB CDR3 length in all four CD4+ subsets.

The clonotype comes from a woman aged 18-29 years in good health. Sequences were obtained from naive CD4+ T cells from blood. The sample's cell subset or site label, decoded: true naive CD4+ T cells. The chain is made from TRBV12-5 and TRBJ1-2; a stretch of 9 junction bases matches TRBD1. The CDR3 reads as follows: CASGLVIPGQGIEGYTF. The DNA sequence is as follows: TGTGCTAGTGGTTTGGTGATTCCGGGACAGGGAATTGAGGGCTACACCTTC. Reference TRBV12-5 and TRBJ1-2 proteins supply the regions before and after the CDR3; the full variable domain is: DARVTQTPRHKVTEMGQEVTMRCQPILGHNTVFWYRQTMMQGLELLAYFRNRAPLDDSGMPKDRFSAEMPDATLATLKIQPSEPRDSAVYFCASGLVIPGQGIEGYTFGSGTRLTVV.